This T cell receptor beta chain was observed in a study of blood T cell repertoires in COVID-19. Study-wide background: The United States, Italy and Spain were the sources of the acute and convalescent COVID-19 samples. T cells, B-cell-depleted T cells, or PBMCs supplied cDNA or gDNA.

Original processing notes: Nucleated cell counts were estimated from reference gene primer amplification. Assay: immunoSEQ multiplex PCR; the TCRdb copy retains only in-frame clones and omits some. That table gives V, J and clone size, and the DNA gave D and trimming. The repertoire holds over 100,000 clones, around four fifths seen once, with 9.8% in the top ten. Per germline, CDR1 MDHEN and CDR2 SYDVKM. CDR3 length: 14 residues. V was clipped by 5 bases and J by 0 bases, with 9 bases between them. This clone was counted only a few times. This TCR was recovered from a man in his sixties with active or convalescent COVID-19. The chain uses TRBV28 and TRBJ2-3; no firm D call. Sequenced sample: peripheral blood. CDR3 residues: CASSLQLSTDTQYF. As DNA, the CDR3 is TGTGCCAGCAGTCTCCAACTTAGCACAGATACGCAGTATTTT.